This T cell receptor (beta chain) is from a study of response to subunit inactivated influenza vaccine. Overall study findings and caveats: The study's authors posited that every seasonal influenza vaccination enlists few new T cells.

This CDR3 comprises 15 residues. Looked up from germline, CDR1 is SGHRS and CDR2 is YFSETQ. V lost 1 base and J 0 bases, leaving 10 bases between the germline ends. Using its own MiXCR run on the RT-PCR reads, TCRdb lists one record per CDR3 protein. The sample has around 650,000 distinct CDR3 sequences, about 15% seen once. Details on this clonotype: Its antigen is still unknown.

V is TRBV5-1 and J is TRBJ1-2; tentatively, D is TRBD1 (5 bases). The specimen comprised PBMCs from blood, sampled less than 13 days after vaccination. The sequence was collected from a man aged 50-60 years who received an inactivated influenza vaccine. The CDR3 spells CASSLLGTANYGYTF. The CDR3 bases are TGCGCCAGCAGCTTGTTGGGGACCGCTAACTATGGCTACACCTTC. The full variable domain, its missing parts supplied by reference TRBV5-1 and TRBJ1-2, is KAGVTQTPRYLIKTRGQQVTLSCSPISGHRSVSWYQQTPGQGLQFLFEYFSETQRNKGNFPGRFSGRQFSNSRSEMNVSTLELGDSALYLCASSLLGTANYGYTFGSGTRLTVV.